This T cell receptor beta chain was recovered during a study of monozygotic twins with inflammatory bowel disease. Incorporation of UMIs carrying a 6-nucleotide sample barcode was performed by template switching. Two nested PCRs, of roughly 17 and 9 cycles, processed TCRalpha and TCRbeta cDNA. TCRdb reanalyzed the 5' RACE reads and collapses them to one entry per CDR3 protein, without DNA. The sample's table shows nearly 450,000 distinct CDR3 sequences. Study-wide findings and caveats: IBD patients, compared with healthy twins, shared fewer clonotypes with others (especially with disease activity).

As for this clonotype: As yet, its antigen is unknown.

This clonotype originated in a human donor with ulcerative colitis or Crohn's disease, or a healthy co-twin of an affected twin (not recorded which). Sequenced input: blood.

The CDR3: CASSPRKGQVTDTQYF. The chain recombines TRBV19 with TRBJ2-3; TCRdb's D call of TRBD1 is untestable without DNA. The CDR3 totals 16 residues. CDR1 LNHDA and CDR2 SQIVND come from the germline V gene (reference sequence).